This T cell receptor beta chain was captured by sequencing in a study of shared clonotypes between healthy human individuals. A remark on this clone: The same CDR3 arises from other DNA sequences in this sample as well.

CDR1 and CDR2 (germline): ENHRY, SYGVKD. The CDR3 extends over 16 amino acids. J gave up 4 bases and V 6 bases, and 4 bases lay outside the gene matches. Data came from immunoSEQ multiplex PCR; TCRdb stores just in-frame clones and leaves some out. The sample includes 400,000 or so clones, approximately 96% of them seen just once. The chain employs TRBV10-3 and TRBJ2-3; 16 nucleotides line up with TRBD2. The sequence was obtained from a man younger than 45 in good health. Sequencing used memory CD8+ T cells sorted from blood. The sample's subset: CD45RO+ cells pooled with CCR7-negative TemRA cells. CDR3 sequence: CAIRPGLAGGPDTQYF. CDR3 nucleotides: TGTGCCATCAGGCCGGGACTAGCGGGAGGGCCAGATACGCAGTATTTT.